The source of this TCR beta chain is a study of T cells in Graves' hyperthyroidism and ophthalmopathy. The TCR beta CDR3 regions underwent amplification using RNA transcripts as the source. Initially, a first-round RT-PCR of the TCR CDR3 employed the HTBI primer set. TCRdb processed the multiplex PCR reads anew with MiXCR; each CDR3 protein has one entry. The table shows some 460,000 distinct CDR3 sequences, with 15% to 19% occurring only once. With respect to this clonotype: No antigen is known for it.

V shed 6 bases and J shed 1 base, with 12 bases lying between them. The CDR3 is 13 residues long. Germline assignment: CDR1 DFQATT and CDR2 SNEGSKA (reference sequence). Stability of Graves' hyperthyroidism was defined as absent ophthalmopathy progression within 18 months. Patients were excluded because of uncontrolled infection, other autoimmune disease, pregnancy or lactation. Each diagnosis drew on symptoms, thyroxine, TRAb, thyroid ultrasound and orbital computed tomography findings. Findings of the study overall: In blood, most of the thyroid clonotypes expanded above 0.001 were also present.

The sample was blood. This clonotype was sampled from a woman under 30 with Graves' hyperthyroidism. The chain employs TRBV20-1 and TRBJ1-2; D is perhaps TRBD1 (5 bases). Written as DNA, the CDR3 is TGCAGTGCAGCGCACGACAGTAACTATGGCTACACCTTC. This gives the protein CSAAHDSNYGYTF.